The 15 T cell receptor beta chains reported below all come from one sample, sequenced in a study of multiple sclerosis patients with progressive multifocal leukoencephalopathy. Data came from immunoSEQ multiplex PCR; TCRdb stores just in-frame clones and leaves some out. The table lists around 25,000 clones, approximately 90% of them singletons. Specified time point: approximately 12 months of natalizumab therapy. Sequences were derived from PBMCs, sampled from a patient treated with natalizumab. The receptors stem from a young man with multiple sclerosis.

The rearrangement links TRBV19 to TRBJ1-2; TRBD1 is a possible D gene (6 bases). Trimming took 5 bases from V and 4 from J, leaving 17 bases between them. The length of the CDR3 is 15 residues. The V gene's germline CDR1 is LNHDA and CDR2 SQIVND (reference sequence). The CDR3 DNA follows: TGTGCCAGTAGTCCAGGGGCTGCCCATGTCTATGGCTACACCTTC. This gives the protein CASSPGAAHVYGYTF.

V and J are TRBV5-1 and TRBJ1-4; 10 nucleotides align to TRBD1. Germline V gives CDR1 SGHRS, CDR2 YFSETQ. The ends lost 5 bases at V and 7 bases at J; junction bases unmatched: 5. The CDR3 is made up of 14 amino acids. CDR3 protein: CASRRTGGFEKLFF. The CDR3 DNA follows: TGCGCCAGCAGGCGGACAGGGGGTTTTGAAAAACTGTTTTTT.

The chain is built from TRBV5-1 and TRBJ2-2, with TRBD2 matching over 10 bases. After removal of 0 bases from V and 7 bases from J, the junction contained 9 bases not matched to a gene. This CDR3 spans 17 amino acids. Germline V gene data show CDR1 as SGHRS and CDR2 as YFSETQ. In nucleotides, the CDR3 is TGCGCCAGCAGCTTGGCAGGACTAGCGGAGAGGGGCGGGGAGCTGTTTTTT. Translation: CASSLAGLAERGGELFF.

The chain employs TRBV5-1 and TRBJ2-1; D might be TRBD2 (7 bases). This CDR3 spans 13 amino acids. V was trimmed by 0 bases and J by 10 bases, leaving 11 bases between them. In germline, CDR1 is SGHRS, CDR2 YFSETQ. The CDR3: CASSLGGGYEQFF. In DNA, the CDR3 is TGCGCCAGCAGCTTGGGCGGGGGCTACGAGCAGTTCTTC.

This chain connects TRBV5-6 to TRBJ1-2, with D perhaps matching TRBD1 (5 bases). The CDR3 runs to 12 residues. Germline assignment: CDR1 SGHDT and CDR2 YYEEEE. Trimming removed 4 bases from V and 4 bases from J, with 8 bases in between. The CDR3 DNA sequence: TGTGCCAGCAGCCAAGGGACCTATGGCTACACCTTC. This sequence encodes CASSQGTYGYTF.

V gene TRBV7-2 combines with J gene TRBJ2-5; weak D call: TRBD2 (6 bases). The V end was cut by 1 base, the J end by 5 bases, with 14 bases between. The CDR3 spans 15 residues. The germline gives CDR1 SGHTA, CDR2 FQGNSA. CDR3 coding DNA: TGTGCCAGCAGCTTAGATCCGGGAGTCGGGGAGACCCAGTACTTC. This encodes CASSLDPGVGETQYF.

J is TRBJ1-2 and V is TRBV4-3; no clear D. V gave up 4 bases and J gave up 1 base, with 4 bases separating them. This CDR3 comprises 12 residues. Germline CDR1 and CDR2: LGHNA and YSLEER. CDR3 region: CASSRRNYGYTF. The CDR3 nucleotides are TGCGCCAGCAGCCGCCGTAACTATGGCTACACCTTC.

This rearrangement joins TRBV19 to TRBJ1-2; 9 nucleotides line up with TRBD1. CDR1 is LNHDA and CDR2 is SQIVND in the germline V gene (reference sequence). The CDR3 runs 16 residues. J gave up 4 bases and V 5 bases, and 11 bases lay outside the gene matches. The CDR3 DNA reads TGTGCCAGTAGTCGTGACTGGACAGGGGCGGGCTATGGCTACACCTTC. It encodes CASSRDWTGAGYGYTF.

The chain combines TRBV15 with TRBJ2-2, with D possibly called TRBD1 or TRBD2 (5 bases each). This CDR3 region has 16 residues. Trimming cost V 5 bases and J 0 bases, with 13 bases left between them. Germline CDR1 is LNHNV and CDR2 is YYDKDF (reference sequence). This chain's CDR3 is CATSRHRDANTGELFF. CDR3 nucleotide sequence: TGTGCCACCAGCCGCCACCGGGACGCGAACACCGGGGAGCTGTTTTTT. Together with reference TRBV15 and TRBJ2-2, the CDR3 gives the full variable domain: DAMVIQNPRYQVTQFGKPVTLSCSQTLNHNVMYWYQQKSSQAPKLLFHYYDKDFNNEADTPDNFQSRRPNTSFCFLDIRSPGLGDTAMYLCATSRHRDANTGELFFGEGSRLTVL.

The chain uses TRBV18 and TRBJ2-1; no clear D gene. Germline lookup yields CDR1 KGHSH and CDR2 LQKENI. V lost 2 bases, J lost 2 bases, and 13 bases lay in between. CDR3 length equals 16 residues. CDR3 DNA sequence: TGTGCCAGCTCACCAGGTTACCAGGCTACCTACAATGAGCAGTTCTTC. It is translated as CASSPGYQATYNEQFF.

This sequence joins TRBV19 and TRBJ2-7; D possibly corresponds to TRBD1 (6 bases). The CDR3 is 16 residues long. Germline V gene lookup returns CDR1 LNHDA and CDR2 SQIVND (reference sequence). The ends were cut back, 1 base at V and 2 bases at J, with 15 bases in the middle. In DNA form, the CDR3 reads TGTGCCAGTAGTATAGGGTCGGGCAGGGGCCCCTACGAGCAGTACTTC. Translated, it gives CASSIGSGRGPYEQYF.

The V call is TRBV4-3, the J call TRBJ1-1; no clear D gene. CDR1 and CDR2 (germline): LGHNA, YSLEER. The V end was cut by 3 bases, the J end by 1 base, with 6 bases between. The CDR3 runs to 13 residues. CDR3 protein: CASSQTKNTEAFF. The CDR3 nucleotides read TGCGCCAGCAGCCAGACAAAGAACACTGAAGCTTTCTTT.

This chain uses TRBV19 with TRBJ2-7; 7 bases are shared with TRBD2. The CDR3 is 14 amino acids. Germline trimming cut 1 base from V and 3 bases from J; bases unmatched to any gene: 3. The germline gives CDR1 LNHDA, CDR2 SQIVND (reference sequence). In nucleotides, the CDR3 is TGTGCCAGTAGTATAGTCGCTAGCGGCTACGAGCAGTACTTC. Amino acid sequence: CASSIVASGYEQYF. The full variable domain, with the rest looked up from reference TRBV19 and TRBJ2-7, is DGGITQSPKYLFRKEGQNVTLSCEQNLNHDAMYWYRQDPGQGLRLIYYSQIVNDFQKGDIAEGYSVSREKKESFPLTVTSAQKNPTAFYLCASSIVASGYEQYFGPGTRLTVT.

This rearrangement joins TRBV6-1 to TRBJ1-1, with D unresolved. Trimming removed 7 bases from V and 1 base from J, with 13 bases in between. Germline V gene data show CDR1 as MNHNS and CDR2 as SASEGT. The CDR3 has 14 amino acids. The CDR3: CASTPGPGNTEAFF. The CDR3 DNA sequence: TGTGCCAGCACCCCCGGCCCGGGGAACACTGAAGCTTTCTTT.

The V and J genes are TRBV6-1 and TRBJ2-5; D is perhaps TRBD1 (5 bases). Germline CDR1 MNHNS, CDR2 SASEGT. This CDR3 region has 13 residues. The V end was cut by 2 bases, the J end by 2 bases, with 6 bases between. The CDR3, as DNA: TGTGCCAGCAGTGAACGACAGCAAGAGACCCAGTACTTC. It translates to CASSERQQETQYF.